The 15 T cell receptor beta chains given below trace back to one sample, sequenced in a study of cytomegalovirus exposure and HLA in healthy donors. Assay used: immunoSEQ multiplex PCR; TCRdb lists only in-frame clones, some missing. The table lists roughly 98,000 clones, over 75% of them singletons. The sample taken for sequencing was PBMCs. Receptors were obtained from a man younger than 35 in good health and CMV-seropositive.

This chain connects TRBV6-5 to TRBJ2-3; TRBD2 aligns across 10 bases. The CDR3 sequence is 14 residues long. Germline CDR1 is MNHEY and CDR2 is SVGAGI. The J segment lost 3 bases and the V segment lost 6 bases, leaving 3 bases of the junction unmatched. CDR3 DNA sequence: TGTGCCAGCAGAGCGGGAGGGCCAACAGATACGCAGTATTTT. As protein: CASRAGGPTDTQYF.

This chain links TRBV11-2 with TRBJ2-3, with TRBD2 matching 7 bases. CDR3 length: 18 amino acids. The germline CDR1 and CDR2 sequences are SGHAT and FQNNGV. After removal of 5 bases from V and 0 bases from J, the junction contained 14 bases not matched to a gene. CDR3 bases: TGTGCCAGCAGCAGCGGGCGGGGGTCGATTATTAGCACAGATACGCAGTATTTT. It codes for CASSSGRGSIISTDTQYF.

The V call is TRBV6-5, the J call TRBJ1-4; D gene ambiguous. V was clipped by 7 bases and J by 0 bases, with 9 bases between them. The CDR3 covers 14 residues. Germline V lookup: CDR1 MNHEY, CDR2 SVGAGI. CDR3 bases: TGTGCCAGCACCGCGATCCCAACTAATGAAAAACTGTTTTTT. It translates to CASTAIPTNEKLFF.

In DNA, the CDR3 is TGCGCCAGCAGCACCCGCCGGGACTACCGCACAGATACGCAGTATTTT. This sequence encodes CASSTRRDYRTDTQYF. This rearrangement joins TRBV5-1 to TRBJ2-3; 7 bases align to TRBD2. The junction had 9 bases not matched to a gene; V was cut back by 4 bases and J by 1 base. Germline-derived CDR1 and CDR2 are SGHRS and YFSETQ. There are 16 residues in the CDR3.

The gene calls are TRBV7-2 and TRBJ2-2, with 7 nucleotides matching TRBD1. The trim removed 5 bases at V and 0 bases at J, leaving 3 bases unmatched. This CDR3 comprises 15 residues. The germline V gene encodes CDR1 SGHTA and CDR2 FQGNSA. The CDR3 DNA reads TGTGCCAGCAGCCACAGGGGTTCGAACACCGGGGAGCTGTTTTTT. It codes for CASSHRGSNTGELFF.

There are a few counts of this clone. V and J are TRBV19 and TRBJ2-7; 8 bases match TRBD1. V was pared by 6 bases and J by 5 bases, with 6 bases of the junction left unmatched. The CDR3 totals 13 residues. CDR1 is LNHDA, CDR2 SQIVND, per germline (reference sequence). For the CDR3, the DNA is TGTGCCAGTAGGGGGACAGGCGTCCACGAGCAGTACTTC. This gives the protein CASRGTGVHEQYF.

The V call is TRBV6-5, the J call TRBJ1-1; D is perhaps TRBD1 (5 bases). This CDR3 has 13 amino acids. The germline V and J ends were trimmed by 6 bases and 10 bases, with 18 bases remaining between them. Germline CDR1 and CDR2: MNHEY and SVGAGI. The CDR3 loop is CASRRGQTTGAFF. The CDR3 nucleotides are TGTGCCAGCAGACGCGGACAAACCACGGGAGCTTTCTTT.

The chain employs TRBV27 and TRBJ2-1; maybe TRBD1 (6 bases). Germline assignment: CDR1 MNHEY and CDR2 SMNVEV (reference sequence). CDR3 length: 12 amino acids. Trimming removed 5 bases from V and 9 bases from J, with 11 bases in between. The CDR3: CASSPQGGEQFF. CDR3 in DNA: TGTGCCAGCAGTCCACAGGGTGGTGAGCAGTTCTTC.

This chain links TRBV7-3 with TRBJ2-1, with D unclear. There are 12 residues in the CDR3. Looked up from germline, CDR1 is SGHTA and CDR2 is FQGTGA. V was clipped by 2 bases and J by 6 bases, with 5 bases between them. In nucleotides, the CDR3 is TGTGCCAGCAGCTTAGACTCCAATGAGCAGTTCTTC. Amino acid sequence: CASSLDSNEQFF.

This rearrangement joins TRBV7-9 to TRBJ1-1; D not certain. This CDR3 is built from 13 residues. Germline CDR1 is SEHNR and CDR2 is FQNEAQ (reference sequence). V was shortened by 2 bases and J by 5 bases, with 9 bases between the two germline ends. Here the CDR3 DNA reads TGTGCCAGCAGCTTACATGAGTTGACTGAAGCTTTCTTT. Amino acids: CASSLHELTEAFF.

The chain uses TRBV10-1 and TRBJ2-3; TRBD2 matches at 9 bases. Germline V gene lookup returns CDR1 WNHNN and CDR2 SYGVQD (reference sequence). The junction had 4 bases not matched to a gene; V was cut back by 2 bases and J by 4 bases. This CDR3 spans 15 amino acids. The CDR3 DNA sequence: TGCGCCAGCAGTGAGGGACTAGCGTTTGCAGATACGCAGTATTTT. Its protein product is CASSEGLAFADTQYF.

The rearrangement joins TRBV27 to TRBJ2-1; 15 bases fit TRBD2. J gave up 0 bases and V 5 bases, and 14 bases lay outside the gene matches. The length of the CDR3 is 21 residues. Germline-derived CDR1 and CDR2 are MNHEY and SMNVEV (reference sequence). CDR3 region: CASSTYSGTSGGKSSYNEQFF. In DNA, the CDR3 is TGTGCCAGCAGTACTTACTCCGGGACTAGCGGGGGGAAAAGCTCCTACAATGAGCAGTTCTTC.

The sample holds a few counts of this clone. V usage is TRBV7-8 and J usage is TRBJ1-4; the match to TRBD1 covers 7 bases. The V segment lost 0 bases and the J segment 10 bases; nucleotides outside the gene matches: 11. The CDR3 is 16 amino acids. CDR1 and CDR2 (germline): SGHVS, FQNEAQ. CDR3 DNA: TGTGCCAGCAGCTTAGCAGGGGGCGGTTCGCTTGGAAAACTGTTTTTT. Residues: CASSLAGGGSLGKLFF.

The genes are TRBV5-5 and TRBJ1-2; 8 bases agree with TRBD1. Germline V gene sequence: CDR1 SGHKS, CDR2 YYEKEE (reference sequence). This CDR3 region has 14 residues. The V and J ends lost 5 bases and 2 bases, in that order; junction bases with no gene match: 5. In nucleotides, the CDR3 is TGTGCCAGCAGTTTTGACAGGGGAAACTATGGCTACACCTTC. Translating it yields CASSFDRGNYGYTF.

V and J are TRBV7-2 and TRBJ2-3, with TRBD2 identical over 11 bases. The CDR3 is made up of 19 amino acids. V shed 5 bases, J shed 2 bases, and the junction held 15 bases outside the gene matches. Per germline, CDR1 SGHTA and CDR2 FQGNSA. The CDR3 is CASSQALAGAHLTTDTQYF. CDR3 coding DNA: TGTGCCAGCAGCCAGGCACTAGCGGGAGCCCATTTAACCACAGATACGCAGTATTTT.